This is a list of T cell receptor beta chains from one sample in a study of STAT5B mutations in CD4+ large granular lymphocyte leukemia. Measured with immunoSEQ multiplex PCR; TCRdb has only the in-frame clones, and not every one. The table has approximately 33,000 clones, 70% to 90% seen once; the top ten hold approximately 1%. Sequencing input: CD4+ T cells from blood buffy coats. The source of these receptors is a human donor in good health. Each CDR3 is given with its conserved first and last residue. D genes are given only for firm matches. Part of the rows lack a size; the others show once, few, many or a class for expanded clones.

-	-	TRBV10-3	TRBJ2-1	CAISGAGSNNEQFF	TGTGCCATCAGTGGGGCAGGGTCTAACAATGAGCAGTTCTTC
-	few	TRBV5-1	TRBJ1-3	CASSWTNSGNTIYF	TGCGCCAGCAGCTGGACAAACTCTGGAAACACCATATATTTT
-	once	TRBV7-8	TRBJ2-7	CASKTGQGLIGEQYF	TGTGCCAGCAAAACAGGGCAGGGGCTTATTGGCGAGCAGTACTTC
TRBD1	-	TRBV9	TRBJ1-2	CASSVSQGANLYTF	TGTGCCAGCAGCGTATCACAGGGGGCGAATCTCTACACCTTC
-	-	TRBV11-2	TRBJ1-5	CASSLQAGQPQHF	TGTGCCAGCAGCTTACAGGCCGGTCAGCCCCAGCATTTT
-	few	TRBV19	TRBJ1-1	CASTPRQLNTEAFF	TGTGCCAGTACCCCTCGACAGTTGAACACTGAAGCTTTCTTT
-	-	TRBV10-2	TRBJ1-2	CASSESGLDSLPVANYGYTF	TGCGCCAGCAGTGAGAGTGGGTTAGACAGCCTACCAGTAGCTAACTATGGCTACACCTTC
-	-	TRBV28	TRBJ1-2	CASKGTPSEGDGYTF	TGTGCCAGCAAAGGGACTCCAAGCGAGGGGGATGGCTACACCTTC
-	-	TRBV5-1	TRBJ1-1	CASSINTGNTEAFF	TGCGCCAGCAGCATCAACACGGGGAACACTGAAGCTTTCTTT
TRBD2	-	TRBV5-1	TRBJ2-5	CASHETSGGLQETQYF	TGCGCCAGCCACGAGACTAGCGGGGGGCTTCAAGAGACCCAGTACTTC
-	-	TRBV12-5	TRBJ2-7	CASGLVVLGSSYEQYF	TGTGCTAGTGGTTTGGTGGTTCTGGGGAGCTCCTACGAGCAGTACTTC
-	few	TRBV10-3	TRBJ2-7	CAISELAYEQYF	TGTGCCATCAGTGAGTTGGCCTACGAGCAGTACTTC
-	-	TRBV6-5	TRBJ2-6	CASSYFGARGANVLTF	TGTGCCAGCAGTTACTTCGGGGCGAGAGGGGCCAACGTCCTGACTTTC
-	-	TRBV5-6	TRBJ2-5	CASSLAYAQETQYF	TGTGCCAGCAGCTTGGCCTATGCCCAAGAGACCCAGTACTTC
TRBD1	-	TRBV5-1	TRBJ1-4	CASTSGTAWSEKLFF	TGCGCCAGCACCTCCGGGACAGCCTGGAGTGAAAAACTGTTTTTT
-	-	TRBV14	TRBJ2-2	CASSHYGTGELFF	TGTGCCAGCAGCCACTATGGGACCGGGGAGCTGTTTTTT
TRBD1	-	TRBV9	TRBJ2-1	CASSTFQGAYNEQFF	TGTGCCAGCAGCACCTTCCAGGGGGCGTACAATGAGCAGTTCTTC
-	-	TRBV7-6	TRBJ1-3	CASSSPWASGNTIYF	TGTGCCAGCAGCTCCCCGTGGGCATCTGGAAACACCATATATTTT
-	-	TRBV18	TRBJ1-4	CASSPQPPEYEKLFF	TGTGCCAGCTCACCACAACCACCAGAATATGAAAAACTGTTTTTT
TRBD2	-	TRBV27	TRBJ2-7	CASSFLVTSGRYEQYF	TGTGCCAGCAGTTTCCTTGTGACTAGCGGGAGGTACGAGCAGTACTTC
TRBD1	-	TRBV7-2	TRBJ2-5	CASSLGGQKETQYF	TGTGCCAGCAGCTTAGGGGGACAGAAAGAGACCCAGTACTTC
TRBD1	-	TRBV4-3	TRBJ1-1	CASSHLTGPNTEAFF	TGCGCCAGCAGCCATCTGACAGGGCCGAACACTGAAGCTTTCTTT
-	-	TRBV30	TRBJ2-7	CAWGLGYEQYF	TGTGCCTGGGGCCTGGGCTACGAGCAGTACTTC
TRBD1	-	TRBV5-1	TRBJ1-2	CASSLEGASGYTF	TGCGCCAGCAGCTTGGAGGGGGCATCGGGCTACACCTTC
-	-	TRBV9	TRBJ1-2	CASGRIPYGYTF	TGTGCCAGCGGGAGGATCCCCTATGGCTACACCTTC
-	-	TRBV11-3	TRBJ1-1	CASSSALNYEAFF	TGTGCCAGCAGCTCAGCCCTAAACTATGAAGCTTTCTTT
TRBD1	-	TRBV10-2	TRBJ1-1	CASSRQGTTEAFF	TGCGCCAGCAGCCGACAGGGTACGACTGAAGCTTTCTTT
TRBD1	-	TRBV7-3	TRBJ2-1	CASSERQGLTFYNEQFF	TGTGCCAGCAGCGAGAGACAGGGGCTCACCTTCTACAATGAGCAGTTCTTC
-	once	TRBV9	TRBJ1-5	CASRQRGEGQPQHF	TGTGCCAGCAGGCAGCGTGGAGAGGGCCAGCCCCAGCATTTT
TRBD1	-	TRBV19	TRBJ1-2	CASNRGPGQGSYGYTF	TGTGCCAGTAACAGAGGACCGGGACAGGGGTCCTATGGCTACACCTTC
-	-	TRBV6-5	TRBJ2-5	CASSYSTVDFQETQYF	TGTGCCAGCAGTTACAGTACAGTGGATTTCCAAGAGACCCAGTACTTC
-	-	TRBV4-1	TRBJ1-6	CASSLVITFGEQPLHF	TGCGCCAGCAGCCTTGTAATAACCTTCGGGGAGCAACCCCTCCACTTT
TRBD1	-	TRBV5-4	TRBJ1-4	CASSSGTGDSKLFF	TGTGCCAGCAGTTCCGGGACAGGGGACTCAAAACTGTTTTTT
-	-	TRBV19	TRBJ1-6	CASSIEVWGIRTYNSPLHF	TGTGCCAGTAGTATAGAGGTTTGGGGGATTCGGACCTATAATTCACCCCTCCACTTT
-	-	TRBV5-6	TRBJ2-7	CASSWGTYEQYF	TGTGCCAGCAGCTGGGGCACTTACGAGCAGTACTTC
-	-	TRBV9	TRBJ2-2	CASSVVGAGELFF	TGTGCCAGCAGCGTAGTTGGGGCCGGGGAGCTGTTTTTT
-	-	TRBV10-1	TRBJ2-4	CASSLGGSGNIQYF	TGCGCCAGCAGTTTAGGGGGTTCGGGGAACATTCAGTACTTC
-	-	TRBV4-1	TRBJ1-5	CASSQVWEVSNQPQHF	TGCGCCAGCAGCCAAGTTTGGGAGGTTAGCAATCAGCCCCAGCATTTT
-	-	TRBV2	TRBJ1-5	CASSPRRGSNQPQHF	TGTGCCAGCAGCCCTAGACGAGGGAGCAATCAGCCCCAGCATTTT
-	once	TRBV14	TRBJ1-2	CASSQIYGLDGYTF	TGTGCCAGCAGCCAAATCTATGGGTTAGACGGCTACACCTTC
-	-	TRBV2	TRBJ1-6	CASTWGANSPLHF	TGTGCCAGCACTTGGGGAGCTAATTCACCCCTCCACTTT
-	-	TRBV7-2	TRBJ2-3	CASSLVPGNTDTQYF	TGTGCCAGCAGCTTAGTTCCGGGGAACACAGATACGCAGTATTTT
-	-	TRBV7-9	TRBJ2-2	CASSLVANRSPGELFF	TGTGCCAGCAGCTTAGTGGCTAACAGGTCCCCCGGGGAGCTGTTTTTT
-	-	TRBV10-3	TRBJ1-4	CAISGGEKLFF	TGTGCCATCAGTGGGGGTGAAAAACTGTTTTTT
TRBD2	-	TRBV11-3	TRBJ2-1	CASSLIGGLNEQFF	TGTGCCAGCAGCTTAATCGGGGGGTTAAATGAGCAGTTCTTC
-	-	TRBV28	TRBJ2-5	CASSSQGGQETQYF	TGTGCCAGCAGTTCACAGGGGGGGCAAGAGACCCAGTACTTC
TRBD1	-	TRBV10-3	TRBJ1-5	CAISLTGEEQPQHF	TGTGCCATCAGCCTTACAGGGGAAGAGCAGCCCCAGCATTTT
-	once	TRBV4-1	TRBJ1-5	CASSQPTGRLGQPQHF	TGCGCCAGCAGCCAACCCACAGGGAGGCTGGGACAGCCCCAGCATTTT
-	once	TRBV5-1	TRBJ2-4	CASSISVGEGERNIQYF	TGCGCCAGCAGCATATCTGTCGGAGAGGGGGAAAGAAACATTCAGTACTTC
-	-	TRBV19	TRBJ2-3	CASSMRLFTDTQYF	TGTGCCAGTAGTATGCGGCTATTCACAGATACGCAGTATTTT
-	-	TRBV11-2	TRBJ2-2	CASSPRAGTGELFF	TGTGCCAGCAGCCCTAGGGCAGGGACCGGGGAGCTGTTTTTT
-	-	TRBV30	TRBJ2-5	CAWSHGDWETQYF	TGTGCCTGGAGCCACGGGGATTGGGAGACCCAGTACTTC
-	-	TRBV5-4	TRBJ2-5	CASSDTREAETQYF	TGTGCCAGCAGCGATACAAGGGAAGCAGAGACCCAGTACTTC
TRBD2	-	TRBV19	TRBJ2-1	CASRDPGGRRGEQFF	TGTGCCAGTAGAGACCCCGGCGGGAGGCGTGGTGAGCAGTTCTTC
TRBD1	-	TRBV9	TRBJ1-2	CASSVTGAPNYGYTF	TGTGCCAGCAGCGTGACAGGGGCTCCTAACTATGGCTACACCTTC